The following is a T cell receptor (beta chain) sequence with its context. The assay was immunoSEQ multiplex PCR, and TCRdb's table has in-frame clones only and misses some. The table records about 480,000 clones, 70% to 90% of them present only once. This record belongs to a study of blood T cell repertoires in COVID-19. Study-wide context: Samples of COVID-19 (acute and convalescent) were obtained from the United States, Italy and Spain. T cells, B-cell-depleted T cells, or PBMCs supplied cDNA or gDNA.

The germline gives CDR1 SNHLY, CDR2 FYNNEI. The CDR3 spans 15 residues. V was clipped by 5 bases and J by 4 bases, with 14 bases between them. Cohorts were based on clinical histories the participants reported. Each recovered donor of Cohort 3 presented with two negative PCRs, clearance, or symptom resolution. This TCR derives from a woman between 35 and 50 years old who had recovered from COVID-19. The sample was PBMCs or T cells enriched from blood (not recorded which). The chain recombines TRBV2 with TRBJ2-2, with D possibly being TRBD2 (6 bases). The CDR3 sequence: CASSLEGLLTGELFF. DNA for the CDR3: TGTGCCAGCAGTCTAGAGGGACTTCTCACCGGGGAGCTGTTTTTT.